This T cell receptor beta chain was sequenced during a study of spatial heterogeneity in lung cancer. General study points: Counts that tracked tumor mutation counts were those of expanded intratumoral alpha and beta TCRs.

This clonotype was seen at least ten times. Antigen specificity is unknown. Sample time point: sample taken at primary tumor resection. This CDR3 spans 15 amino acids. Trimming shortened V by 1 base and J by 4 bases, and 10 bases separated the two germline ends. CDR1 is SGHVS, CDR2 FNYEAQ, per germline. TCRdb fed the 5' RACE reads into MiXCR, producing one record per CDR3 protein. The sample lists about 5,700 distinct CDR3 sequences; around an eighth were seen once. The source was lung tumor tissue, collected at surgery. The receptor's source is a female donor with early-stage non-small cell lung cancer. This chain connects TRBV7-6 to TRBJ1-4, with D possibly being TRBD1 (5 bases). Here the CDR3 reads CASSLGPTDNEKLFF. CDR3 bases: TGTGCCAGCAGCTTAGGCCCGACAGATAATGAAAAACTGTTTTTT.